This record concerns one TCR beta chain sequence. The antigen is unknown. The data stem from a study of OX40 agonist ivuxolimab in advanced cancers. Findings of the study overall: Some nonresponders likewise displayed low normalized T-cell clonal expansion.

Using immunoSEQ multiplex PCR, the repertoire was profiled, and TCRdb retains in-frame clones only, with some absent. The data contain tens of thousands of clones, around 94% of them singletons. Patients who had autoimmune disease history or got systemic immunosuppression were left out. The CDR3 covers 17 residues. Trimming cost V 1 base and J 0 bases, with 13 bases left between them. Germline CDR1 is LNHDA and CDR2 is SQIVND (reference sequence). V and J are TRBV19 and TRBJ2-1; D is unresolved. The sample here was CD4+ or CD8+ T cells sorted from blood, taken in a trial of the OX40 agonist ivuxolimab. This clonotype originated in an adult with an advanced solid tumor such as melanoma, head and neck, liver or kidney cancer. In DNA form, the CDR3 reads TGTGCCAGTAGTATAGGCCCTGGCCGGAGCTCCTACAATGAGCAGTTCTTC. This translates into CASSIGPGRSSYNEQFF.